This T cell receptor (beta chain) came from a study of OX40 agonist ivuxolimab in advanced cancers. Looked up from germline, CDR1 is SGDLS and CDR2 is YYNGEE. This CDR3 region has 16 residues. With 5 bases clipped from V and 0 bases from J, the junction kept 9 bases outside the gene matches. The assay was immunoSEQ multiplex PCR, and TCRdb's table has in-frame clones only and misses some. The table includes 58,000 or so clones, 83% detected once. Exclusion applied to patients with autoimmune disease history or systemic immunosuppression. This chain joins TRBV9 and TRBJ2-3, with 7 bases aligning to TRBD2. The TCR originated in an adult with an advanced solid tumor such as melanoma, head and neck, liver or kidney cancer. This material consisted of CD4+ or CD8+ T cells sorted from blood, taken in a trial of the OX40 agonist ivuxolimab. DNA for the CDR3: TGTGCCAGCAGTCCACCGACTAGCCTGAGCACAGATACGCAGTATTTT. Translated, it gives CASSPPTSLSTDTQYF.